A single sample gave rise to the 24 T cell receptor beta chains below, sequenced in a study of beta chain features in type 1 diabetes. Every bit of the isolated RNA underwent reverse transcription, so sequencing read expressed TCRB transcripts. Measured with immunoSEQ multiplex PCR; TCRdb has only the in-frame clones, and not every one. The table shows 200,000 to 250,000 clones, with roughly 70% occurring only once. The specimen was naive CD4+ T cells from blood. The source is a man aged 30 to 45 in good health.

V gene TRBV19 combines with J gene TRBJ2-3; a weak D match, TRBD2 (6 bases). The germline V gene has CDR1 LNHDA and CDR2 SQIVND (reference sequence). Trimming stripped 5 bases from V and 5 bases from J, with 14 bases between. The CDR3 spans 14 residues. The DNA of the CDR3 is TGTGCCAGTAGTGGGACGGAAGCGGGAGATACGCAGTATTTT. Protein: CASSGTEAGDTQYF.

This chain joins TRBV9 and TRBJ1-1; D is ambiguous. The V end was cut by 0 bases, the J end by 1 base, with 10 bases between. Germline lookup yields CDR1 SGDLS and CDR2 YYNGEE. The CDR3 runs to 15 residues. CDR3 DNA: TGTGCCAGCAGCGTAGCCCTTCGGGGGAACACTGAAGCTTTCTTT. This gives the protein CASSVALRGNTEAFF. The variable domain in full, completed from reference TRBV9 and TRBJ1-1, reads DSGVTQTPKHLITATGQRVTLRCSPRSGDLSVYWYQQSLDQGLQFLIQYYNGEERAKGNILERFSAQQFPDLHSELNLSSLELGDSALYFCASSVALRGNTEAFFGQGTRLTVV.

This rearrangement joins TRBV15 to TRBJ2-5, with 11 bases lining up with TRBD2. In germline, CDR1 is LNHNV, CDR2 YYDKDF (reference sequence). V lost 5 bases, J lost 4 bases, and 9 bases stayed unmatched. CDR3 size: 16 residues. The CDR3 coding sequence is TGTGCCACCAGCCACCCACTAGCGGGAGCTGGAGAGACCCAGTACTTC. Protein: CATSHPLAGAGETQYF.

In regard to this clone: The identical CDR3 is also encoded by other nucleotide sequences in the sample. This sequence joins TRBV14 and TRBJ2-1; the D is unclear. This CDR3 has 13 residues. Germline CDR1 reads SGHDN; CDR2 reads FVKESK. The V and J ends lost 1 base and 8 bases respectively, with 9 bases between them. The CDR3 DNA reads TGTGCCAGCAGCCAAGTCTTAGGTGATGAGCAGTTCTTC. Translated: CASSQVLGDEQFF.

The chain combines TRBV7-9 with TRBJ2-7; TRBD1 is a possible D gene (6 bases). CDR3 length: 13 amino acids. The V and J ends lost 5 bases and 0 bases respectively, with 8 bases between them. The V gene's germline CDR1 is SEHNR and CDR2 FQNEAQ (reference sequence). The CDR3 reads CASSGQSSYEQYF. CDR3 nucleotides: TGTGCCAGCAGCGGACAGAGCTCCTACGAGCAGTACTTC.

The CDR3 bases are TGCAGCGTTGTAGGACAGGTGAACACTGAAGCTTTCTTT. The encoded protein is CSVVGQVNTEAFF. This chain joins TRBV29-1 and TRBJ1-1; TRBD1 aligns across 7 bases. Germline assignment: CDR1 SQVTM and CDR2 ANQGSEA. With 4 bases clipped from V and 0 bases from J, the junction kept 2 bases outside the gene matches. The length of the CDR3 is 13 residues.

The chain carries TRBV25-1 and TRBJ2-1; D possibly corresponds to TRBD2 (5 bases). The CDR3 is 11 residues long. Germline-derived CDR1 and CDR2 are MGHDK and SYGVNS. Trimming stripped 5 bases from V and 12 bases from J, with 11 bases between. CDR3: CASSWAEGQFF. As DNA, the CDR3 is TGTGCCAGCAGTTGGGCTGAGGGGCAGTTCTTC.

The chain employs TRBV30 and TRBJ2-2; D remains unclear. CDR1 is GTSNPN and CDR2 is SVGIG in the germline V gene (reference sequence). The CDR3 contains 12 residues. The V and J ends lost 4 bases and 4 bases respectively, with 7 bases between them. The CDR3 DNA sequence: TGTGCCTGGACTACGGTCACCGGGGAGCTGTTTTTT. Residues: CAWTTVTGELFF.

V and J are TRBV14 and TRBJ1-6, with D unresolved. V dropped 0 bases and J dropped 9 bases, with 6 bases sitting between them. CDR3 length: 13 amino acids. CDR1 and CDR2 (germline): SGHDN, FVKESK. CDR3 residues: CASSQDRSSPLHF. CDR3 DNA: TGTGCCAGCAGCCAAGATCGAAGTTCACCCCTCCACTTT.

With regard to this clone: Its ends do not fully match the called genes, so a read error is possible. The chain combines TRBV12-5 with TRBJ2-5; D is possibly TRBD1 or TRBD2 (6 bases each). The CDR3 spans 16 residues. Germline V CDR1 and CDR2: LGHNT, FRNRAP. The CDR3 nucleotides read TGTGCTAGTGGTGTGGTAATCGGGGGCGACAAAGAGACCCAGTACTTC. Residues: CASGVVIGGDKETQYF. Using reference TRBV12-5 and TRBJ2-5 for the parts outside the CDR3, the full variable domain is DARVTQTPRHKVTEMGQEVTMRCQPILGHNTVFWYRQTMMQGLELLAYFRNRAPLDDSGMPKDRFSAEMPDATLATLKIQPSEPRDSAVYFCASGVVIGGDKETQYFGPGTRLLVL.

In the case of this clone: Its ends do not fully match the called genes, so a read error is possible. The chain is built from TRBV4-3 and TRBJ2-5; D ambiguous. There are 14 residues in the CDR3. Germline V gene sequence: CDR1 LGHNA, CDR2 YSLEER. The CDR3 bases are TGCGCCAGCAGCCAAGAGGCACAGCAAGGGACCCAGTACTTC. The encoded protein is CASSQEAQQGTQYF.

V is TRBV10-3 and J is TRBJ2-3; 10 bases map to TRBD1. This CDR3 comprises 16 residues. CDR1 is ENHRY and CDR2 is SYGVKD in the germline V gene. The V segment lost 3 bases and the J segment 1 base; nucleotides outside the gene matches: 4. CDR3 loop: CAISDPGTGGTDTQYF. The CDR3 coding sequence is TGTGCCATCAGTGACCCCGGGACAGGGGGCACAGATACGCAGTATTTT.

As concerns this clone: At one end the junction does not follow the germline gene, possibly because of a read error. The rearrangement joins TRBV30 to TRBJ2-1, with TRBD2 identical over 11 bases. In germline, CDR1 is GTSNPN, CDR2 SVGIG (reference sequence). The CDR3 length is 13 residues. The CDR3 region is CAWSRPGLTSGIF. The CDR3 region has the DNA TGTGCCTGGAGCCGGCCGGGTTTGACTAGCGGGATCTTC.

The J gene is TRBJ1-6, the V gene TRBV5-1; D perhaps matches TRBD1 (5 bases). The germline gives CDR1 SGHRS, CDR2 YFSETQ. V lost 5 bases and J lost 8, with 14 bases in between. This CDR3 contains 14 residues. CDR3 sequence: CASRAGMRDSPLHF. The CDR3 DNA reads TGCGCCAGCAGGGCAGGGATGCGCGATTCACCCCTCCACTTT.

V and J are TRBV29-1 and TRBJ2-3; 11 bases are shared with TRBD1. Germline V CDR1 and CDR2: SQVTM, ANQGSEA. This CDR3 contains 14 residues. V was clipped by 6 bases and J by 4 bases; unmatched bases: 6. For the CDR3, the DNA is TGCAGCGTCGGGACAGGGGGTTCCGCAGATACGCAGTATTTT. It is translated as CSVGTGGSADTQYF.

J is TRBJ2-7 and V is TRBV28; 7 bases agree with TRBD2. Germline CDR1 is MDHEN and CDR2 is SYDVKM. This CDR3 spans 13 amino acids. Losses at the gene ends were 2 bases for V and 2 bases for J; bases not matched to a gene: 0. CDR3 sequence reads: CASSLSGTYEQYF. The CDR3 DNA reads TGTGCCAGCAGTTTAAGCGGGACCTACGAGCAGTACTTC.

The J gene is TRBJ2-3, the V gene TRBV10-3, with D hard to call. Germline V gene lookup returns CDR1 ENHRY and CDR2 SYGVKD. The CDR3 covers 13 residues. V lost 3 bases to trimming and J lost 1 base, with 5 bases between them. CDR3 in amino acids: CAISDGGTDTQYF. Here the CDR3 DNA reads TGTGCCATCAGTGATGGGGGCACAGATACGCAGTATTTT.

Of note for this clone: Different DNA sequences within this sample yield the same CDR3. The rearrangement links TRBV5-1 to TRBJ2-7; possible D gene TRBD2, 5 bases. The CDR3 runs to 15 residues. Germline CDR1 and CDR2: SGHRS and YFSETQ. V lost 0 bases to trimming and J lost 0 bases, with 10 bases between them. The CDR3 region has the DNA TGCGCCAGCAGCTTGGAGGCGGGCAGCTCCTACGAGCAGTACTTC. Encoded protein: CASSLEAGSSYEQYF. Based on the CDR3 plus reference TRBV5-1 and TRBJ2-7, the full variable domain is KAGVTQTPRYLIKTRGQQVTLSCSPISGHRSVSWYQQTPGQGLQFLFEYFSETQRNKGNFPGRFSGRQFSNSRSEMNVSTLELGDSALYLCASSLEAGSSYEQYFGPGTRLTVT.

In its sample, this clone was seen a few times. The chain joins TRBV7-8 to TRBJ2-1; 7 nucleotides agree with TRBD2. Germline loops: CDR1 SGHVS, CDR2 FQNEAQ. The CDR3 is made up of 16 amino acids. With V trimmed by 7 bases and J by 0 bases, 9 bases remained unmatched. CDR3 amino acids: CASTSGFSGSYNEQFF. The CDR3 DNA follows: TGTGCCAGCACTAGCGGTTTCTCTGGCTCCTACAATGAGCAGTTCTTC.

This clone was seen only a few times. The V and J genes are TRBV2 and TRBJ2-5; D gene unclear. Germline CDR1 is SNHLY and CDR2 is FYNNEI. The V and J ends lost 8 bases and 5 bases respectively, with 18 bases between them. The CDR3 is 14 residues long. The DNA for the CDR3 is TGTGCCAGCGGTGGGGTCAGTGAGAAGGAGACCCAGTACTTC. This translates into CASGGVSEKETQYF. Supplemented by reference TRBV2 and TRBJ2-5, the full variable domain reads EPEVTQTPSHQVTQMGQEVILRCVPISNHLYFYWYRQILGQKVEFLVSFYNNEISEKSEIFDDQFSVERPDGSNFTLKIRSTKLEDSAMYFCASGGVSEKETQYFGPGTRLLVL.

The chain combines TRBV30 with TRBJ1-1, with a tentative D call TRBD1 (5 bases). This CDR3 has 13 amino acids. V was cut by 4 bases and J by 3 bases, with 12 bases left in between. Per the germline V gene, CDR1 is GTSNPN and CDR2 is SVGIG (reference sequence). CDR3 protein: CAWTIGGDTEAFF. CDR3 coding DNA: TGTGCCTGGACCATCGGGGGGGACACTGAAGCTTTCTTT. Complete variable domain (other parts from reference TRBV30 and TRBJ1-1): SQTIHQWPATLVQPVGSPLSLECTVEGTSNPNLYWYRQAAGRGLQLLFYSVGIGQISSEVPQNLSASRPQDRQFILSSKKLLLSDSGFYLCAWTIGGDTEAFFGQGTRLTVV.

The chain links TRBV30 to TRBJ2-7, with TRBD1 identical over 10 bases. V shed 3 bases and J 3 bases; nucleotides not matched to a gene: 5. The germline CDR1 and CDR2 sequences are GTSNPN and SVGIG (reference sequence). This CDR3 spans 14 amino acids. In nucleotides, the CDR3 is TGTGCCTGGAGATTGACAGGGGGCAACTACGAGCAGTACTTC. Protein sequence: CAWRLTGGNYEQYF.

The V and J genes are TRBV7-2 and TRBJ2-1, with D possibly being TRBD2 (5 bases). This CDR3 comprises 16 residues. The germline CDR1 and CDR2 sequences are SGHTA and FQGNSA. Trimming shortened V by 5 bases and J by 2 bases, and 16 bases separated the two germline ends. Here the CDR3 DNA reads TGTGCCAGCAGCATAGAATCGGGGAGAGCCTACAATGAGCAGTTCTTC. This translates into CASSIESGRAYNEQFF.

The chain combines TRBV29-1 with TRBJ2-7, with TRBD1 matching over 10 bases. The CDR3 has 15 residues. The V gene's germline CDR1 is SQVTM and CDR2 ANQGSEA. Losses at the gene ends were 7 bases for V and 4 bases for J; bases not matched to a gene: 13. Here the CDR3 reads CSAMGRQGASYEQYF. In nucleotides, the CDR3 is TGCAGCGCCATGGGGCGACAGGGGGCATCGTACGAGCAGTACTTC.